This paragraph reports one TCR beta chain. Its antigen is unknown. One end of the junction is discordant with germline, which a read error may explain. Per the germline V gene, CDR1 is DFQATT and CDR2 is SNEGSKA (reference sequence). The CDR3 covers 16 residues. These data originate in a study of CD8 T cells in ankylosing spondylitis. General study points: Typical of ankylosing spondylitis blood, it appeared, was a TCR beta motif of fewer than 10 highly homologous variants. Certain motif variants had earlier been reported in reactive arthritis synovial fluid and blood.

Each CDR3 protein is one row after TCRdb ran MiXCR on the 5' RACE reads. The profile shows roughly 490,000 distinct CDR3 sequences, approximately 5.3% of them singletons. This chain uses TRBV20-1 with TRBJ2-1; D assignment may be TRBD1 or TRBD2 (5 bases each). The TCR comes from a male donor with ankylosing spondylitis. Sequencing used blood, either unsorted or a sorted T cell fraction (not recorded which). The CDR3 sequence is CCARDRDGTSYNEQFF. As DNA, the CDR3 is TGCTGTGCTAGAGATCGGGACGGAACCTCCTACAATGAGCAGTTCTTC.